The entry below gives a single T cell receptor (beta chain) sequence along with its context. This entry comes from a study of blood T cell repertoires in COVID-19. The wider study: There were acute and convalescent COVID-19 samples, and they came from the United States, Italy and Spain. T cells, B-cell-depleted T cells, or PBMCs provided the cDNA or gDNA that served as material.

Source study methods: Estimated nucleated cell counts came from reference gene primer amplification. Repertoires were generated with immunoSEQ multiplex PCR, while TCRdb's copy carries only in-frame clones and drops some. Clonal size and the V and J genes are those of that table, whereas D and trimming came from the DNA. Of around 97,000 clones detected, more than 80% appear once; the ten largest clones hold 12%. The specimen sequenced was peripheral blood. This TCR came from a human donor in a cohort sampled during active COVID-19.

CDR3 DNA: TGTGCCCACCACTCGGGGGGTTTGAGGGGAAACACCATATATTTT. It yields the protein CAHHSGGLRGNTIYF. The chain uses TRBV28 and TRBJ1-3; possible D gene TRBD1, 5 bases. The V gene's germline CDR1 is MDHEN and CDR2 SYDVKM. The CDR3 length is 15 residues. Trimming took 11 bases from V and 4 from J, leaving 21 bases between them.